Listed below are T cell receptor beta chains from one sample, sequenced in a study of control samples from healthy donors and cancer patients. Measured with immunoSEQ multiplex PCR; TCRdb has only the in-frame clones, and not every one. Among some 130,000 clones listed, 85% to 95% were seen once. Sequencing used PBMCs. The receptors here all came from a man aged 50-60 years with head and neck cancer. Both conserved end residues are part of each CDR3.

J gene	V gene	CDR3 protein
TRBJ1-1	TRBV10-3	CATAAERTSNTEAFF
TRBJ1-6	TRBV3-1/TRBV3-2	CASSLSAGVNSPLHF
TRBJ1-1	TRBV2	CASSEALRASTGAFF
TRBJ2-2	TRBV5-1	CASRYSNTGELFF
TRBJ1-2	TRBV13	CASSLSDNYGYTF
TRBJ2-7	TRBV28	CASSPNIWISGAYEQYF
TRBJ1-4	TRBV5-1	CASSPGQRNEKLFF
TRBJ2-1	TRBV15	CATSRGRQTGNSNEQFF
TRBJ1-2	TRBV2	CASSNRDMSYYGYTF
TRBJ2-2	TRBV19	CASNEVSHGELFF
TRBJ2-5	TRBV24-1	CATSVPGQETQYF
TRBJ1-3	TRBV11-2	CASSTLQDRSGNTIYF
TRBJ2-1	TRBV4-1	CASSPRGRGRNEQFF
TRBJ1-4	TRBV7-2	CASSLEPATNEKLFF
TRBJ2-3	TRBV5-1	CASSLRAPDTQYF
TRBJ2-1	TRBV10-3	CAILRTSGGHNEQFF
TRBJ1-1	TRBV9	CASSVGNANTEAFF
TRBJ2-5	TRBV7-9	CASSSSGTADQETQYF
TRBJ2-1	TRBV7-3	CASSLAGLAGREQFF
TRBJ2-7	TRBV2	CASSKRDKYF
TRBJ1-1	TRBV29-1	CSVENPNTEAFF
TRBJ1-1	TRBV6-6	CASSGPQVGMNTEAFF
TRBJ2-5	TRBV25-1	CASSESGGTSGGTQYF
TRBJ2-7	TRBV28	CASTMRDSRQYF
TRBJ2-3	TRBV10-3	CAISDSGLAGGRQFDTQYF
TRBJ1-1	TRBV27	CASSLVGGGRYTEAFF
TRBJ2-5	TRBV7-2	CASSGAGSGETQYF
TRBJ1-2	TRBV19	CASNYEHTGYTF
TRBJ2-3	TRBV6-1	CASSVGSRPSTDTQYF
TRBJ2-5	TRBV6-5	CASRYQETQYF
TRBJ1-5	TRBV2	CASSEVSGTPKWTQHF
TRBJ2-7	TRBV6-2/TRBV6-3	CASSYSRGTYEQYF
TRBJ1-1	TRBV5-4	CASSFGQNTEAFF
TRBJ1-2	TRBV29-1	CSALLLGGYTF
TRBJ2-3	TRBV7-2	CASSLTSGGSGTDTQYF
TRBJ2-7	TRBV5-1	CASRRGGANEQYF
TRBJ2-5	TRBV25-1	CASSDLGETQYF
TRBJ1-3	TRBV6-5	CASIGPRASGNTIYF
TRBJ2-7	TRBV12-3/TRBV12-4	CASSLGTTYEQYF
TRBJ1-2	TRBV6-5	CASRPGINYGYTF
TRBJ2-1	TRBV19	CASSIWGTPYNEQFF
TRBJ2-2	TRBV11-2	CASTLGRLGELFF
TRBJ2-7	TRBV6-2/TRBV6-3	CASSNTGPYEQYF
TRBJ2-1	TRBV30	CAWSRTGGRNEQFF
TRBJ2-3	TRBV5-5	CASSSGGQRPDTQYF
TRBJ1-5	TRBV2	CASSEDGLSNQPQHF
TRBJ2-1	TRBV9	CASAPRYGQGMSTEQFF
TRBJ2-7	TRBV12-2	CASRHQDGGLPEQYF
TRBJ2-3	TRBV4-1	CASSRGTITDTQYF
TRBJ1-5	TRBV6-6	CASSYPQTAKAQPQHF
TRBJ2-3	TRBV11-1	CASSFLVTDTQYF
TRBJ2-6	TRBV3-1/TRBV3-2	CASSQTRTGAGANVLTF
TRBJ1-2	TRBV6-7	CASSYFTGFTQNPYGYTF